One T cell receptor (beta chain) is described in this entry. Its specificity is unknown. The data derive from a study of T-cell reconstitution after alpha-beta-depleted transplantation in children. Study-wide points: Surviving recipient T cells and intrathymic progenitors accounted for some patients' high TCRbeta diversity at day 60. The authors attributed T-cell counts and diversity one year after transplant mostly to newly produced T cells. The origin of alpha-beta T cells about two months after transplant was reportedly several hundred expanded graft clones.

CDR3 length equals 17 residues. V lost 7 bases and J 0 bases, leaving 22 bases between the germline ends. CDR1 is DFQATT and CDR2 is SNEGSKA in the germline V gene (reference sequence). Preparation of the TCRbeta library involved a method that used unique molecular identifiers. TCRdb re-called the PCR reads through MiXCR, storing one row per CDR3 protein. The repertoire holds about 300,000 distinct CDR3 sequences, with about 7.3% as singletons. The sample consisted of peripheral blood, taken 360 days after TCRalphabeta/CD19-depleted stem cell transplant. J is TRBJ2-1 and V is TRBV20-1, with a tentative D call TRBD2 (5 bases). This clonotype originated in a female patient under 10 years old who had a stem cell transplant for Fanconi anemia, so the T cells may come from the graft donor. CDR3 DNA sequence: TGCAGTGTACAGAGTTGGTCCCCGGGGAGCTCCTACAATGAGCAGTTCTTC. It yields the protein CSVQSWSPGSSYNEQFF.